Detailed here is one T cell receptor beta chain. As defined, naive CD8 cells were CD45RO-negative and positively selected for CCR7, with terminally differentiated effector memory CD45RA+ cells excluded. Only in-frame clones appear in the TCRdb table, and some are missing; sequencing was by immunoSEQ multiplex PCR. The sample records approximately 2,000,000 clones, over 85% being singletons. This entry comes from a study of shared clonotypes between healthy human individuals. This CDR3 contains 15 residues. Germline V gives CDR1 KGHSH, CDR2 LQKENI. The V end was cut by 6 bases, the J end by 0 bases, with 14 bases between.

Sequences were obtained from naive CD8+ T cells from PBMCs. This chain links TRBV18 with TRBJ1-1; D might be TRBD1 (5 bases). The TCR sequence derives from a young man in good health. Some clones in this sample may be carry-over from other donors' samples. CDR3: CASSPTEGLNTEAFF. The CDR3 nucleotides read TGTGCCAGCTCCCCTACTGAGGGGCTGAACACTGAAGCTTTCTTT.